This T cell receptor (beta chain) was identified during a study of regulatory dendritic cells for organ transplantation. Overall study findings and caveats: Regulatory dendritic cells appeared to expand memory CD8+ clones less than mature ones. Among resting subsets, memory CD8+ cells contained the most alloreactive clonotypes.

Regarding this clone: The antigen remains undetermined.

Libraries were prepared by immunoSEQ multiplex PCR; TCRdb keeps only in-frame clonotypes and omits some of them. The table has some 35,000 clones, 90% to 95% seen once. The V segment lost 8 bases and the J segment 5 bases; nucleotides outside the gene matches: 6. The germline V gene has CDR1 MNHEY and CDR2 SVGAGI. The CDR3 extends over 14 amino acids. The chain couples TRBV6-5 to TRBJ2-2; the match to TRBD2 covers 9 bases. This sequence was found in a human donor in good health. Sequenced input: naive CD8+ T cells from blood. Subset: CD45RA+ naive T cells. The DNA for the CDR3 is TGTGCCAGCGGAACTAGCGGGTATACCGGGGAGCTGTTTTTT. Protein product: CASGTSGYTGELFF.